Shown below are 18 T cell receptor beta chains from a single sample sequenced in a study of cytomegalovirus exposure and HLA in healthy donors. A multiplex PCR was run with 60 Vbeta primers and 13 Jbeta primers. The data were produced by immunoSEQ multiplex PCR, yet TCRdb's version contains in-frame clones alone and is incomplete. The data show 150,000 or so clones, under 85% seen once. What was sequenced was PBMCs. All receptors derive from a man aged 18 to 29 in good health and CMV-seronegative.

V is TRBV6-5 and J is TRBJ1-4; weak D call: TRBD1 (6 bases). The CDR3 is made up of 14 amino acids. CDR1 and CDR2 from the germline V gene are MNHEY and SVGAGI. V was cut by 2 bases and J by 6 bases, with 10 bases left in between. CDR3 sequence reads: CASSYTQGDEKLFF. The CDR3 region has the DNA TGTGCCAGCAGTTACACACAGGGCGATGAAAAACTGTTTTTT.

The CDR3 region has the DNA TGCGCCAGCAGCTCACTAGCGGGGGGTCACACAGATACGCAGTATTTT. Translating it yields CASSSLAGGHTDTQYF. This sequence joins TRBV5-1 and TRBJ2-3; 12 bases line up with TRBD2. This CDR3 contains 16 residues. V shed 3 bases, J shed 2 bases, and the junction held 4 bases outside the gene matches. In germline, CDR1 is SGHRS, CDR2 YFSETQ.

The CDR3 DNA reads TGTGCCAGCAGTTCCCCGTTTCAAGAGACCCAGTACTTC. Its protein product is CASSSPFQETQYF. V is TRBV28 and J is TRBJ2-5, with D unclear. Germline values: CDR1 MDHEN, CDR2 SYDVKM. This CDR3 comprises 13 residues. The V end was cut by 4 bases, the J end by 2 bases, with 8 bases between.

This clone has just a few counts. This chain connects TRBV5-1 to TRBJ1-1, with 9 nucleotides matching TRBD1. Germline V gene lookup returns CDR1 SGHRS and CDR2 YFSETQ. J was trimmed by 3 bases and V by 4 bases; bases with no gene match: 10. The CDR3 is 16 residues long. CDR3 sequence: CASSLGTGLGDTEAFF. Here the CDR3 DNA reads TGCGCCAGCAGCCTAGGGACAGGGCTCGGGGACACTGAAGCTTTCTTT.

The chain recombines TRBV5-1 with TRBJ2-7; TRBD1 matches 7 bases. Germline loops: CDR1 SGHRS, CDR2 YFSETQ. The CDR3 totals 14 residues. The J segment lost 3 bases and the V segment lost 0 bases, leaving 3 bases of the junction unmatched. The CDR3, as DNA: TGCGCCAGCAGCTTGGGACAGGGATACTACGAGCAGTACTTC. Translated: CASSLGQGYYEQYF.

The rearrangement links TRBV5-4 to TRBJ2-5; 7 bases align to TRBD2. Per germline, CDR1 SGHNT and CDR2 YYREEE (reference sequence). V shed 5 bases, J shed 3 bases, and the junction held 7 bases outside the gene matches. The CDR3 length is 14 residues. The CDR3 is CASSMKGGEETQYF. The CDR3 coding sequence is TGTGCCAGCAGTATGAAGGGAGGGGAAGAGACCCAGTACTTC.

This sequence joins TRBV29-1 and TRBJ2-7; 7 nucleotides line up with TRBD1. With 8 bases clipped from V and 1 base from J, the junction kept 11 bases outside the gene matches. CDR3 length: 14 residues. Per the germline V gene, CDR1 is SQVTM and CDR2 is ANQGSEA. The CDR3 DNA reads as TGCAGCATCTCCAGGACAGGTTCTTCCTACGAGCAGTACTTC. The encoded protein is CSISRTGSSYEQYF.

The CDR3 is CASSPGTGGIGNTIYF. CDR3 DNA sequence: TGTGCCAGCAGCCCGGGGACAGGGGGAATTGGAAACACCATATATTTT. This sequence joins TRBV28 and TRBJ1-3; 11 bases agree with TRBD1. The CDR3 is 16 amino acids. The germline V gene encodes CDR1 MDHEN and CDR2 SYDVKM. The J segment lost 3 bases and the V segment lost 6 bases, leaving 7 bases of the junction unmatched.

J is TRBJ2-4 and V is TRBV5-4; 8 bases line up with TRBD1. Germline values: CDR1 SGHNT, CDR2 YYREEE (reference sequence). V was clipped by 2 bases and J by 12 bases; unmatched bases: 7. The CDR3 is 13 amino acids. The CDR3 nucleotides read TGTGCCAGCAGCTTCGACCGACAGGGGAGTCAGTACTTC. It specifies CASSFDRQGSQYF.

This chain uses TRBV20-1 with TRBJ1-2; the D is unclear. V lost 8 bases, J lost 8 bases, and 15 bases lay in between. The germline V gene has CDR1 DFQATT and CDR2 SNEGSKA (reference sequence). The CDR3 has 11 residues. The DNA for the CDR3 is TGCAGTCGGTCGGAGCTTACGGGCTACACCTTC. As protein: CSRSELTGYTF.

This clone was picked up a small number of times. The chain recombines TRBV4-1 with TRBJ2-2; D perhaps matches TRBD2 (7 bases). CDR1 MGHRA and CDR2 YSYEKL come from the germline V gene. CDR3 length equals 16 residues. V was clipped by 4 bases and J by 1 base, with 13 bases between them. CDR3 amino acids: CASSRAGHKNTGELFF. CDR3 DNA: TGCGCCAGCAGCCGAGCGGGACACAAGAACACCGGGGAGCTGTTTTTT.

J is TRBJ1-3 and V is TRBV5-6; D gene ambiguous. V lost 6 bases and J 3 bases, leaving 10 bases between the germline ends. CDR3 length: 13 amino acids. CDR1 and CDR2 (germline): SGHDT, YYEEEE. The CDR3 DNA reads as TGTGCCAGCACCGACTCAGTTGGAAACACCATATATTTT. It codes for CASTDSVGNTIYF. Filled out from reference TRBV5-6 and TRBJ1-3, the complete variable domain reads DAGVTQSPTHLIKTRGQQVTLRCSPKSGHDTVSWYQQALGQGPQFIFQYYEEEERQRGNFPDRFSGHQFPNYSSELNVNALLLGDSALYLCASTDSVGNTIYFGEGSWLTVV.

The rearrangement uses TRBV2 and TRBJ2-1; 8 bases map to TRBD1. Germline assignment: CDR1 SNHLY and CDR2 FYNNEI. The V gene end was trimmed by 6 bases and the J gene end by 1 base; junction bases not matched to a gene: 2. CDR3 length: 14 amino acids. The CDR3 DNA is TGTGCCAGCAGGGACAGGGTGTCCTACAATGAGCAGTTCTTC. Protein sequence: CASRDRVSYNEQFF.

This clone appeared a few times. The chain carries TRBV5-1 and TRBJ1-2; D unresolved. Trimming stripped 5 bases from V and 0 bases from J, with 8 bases between. CDR1 is SGHRS, CDR2 YFSETQ, per germline. The CDR3 totals 13 residues. This CDR3 reads CASSLLANYGYTF. CDR3 coding DNA: TGCGCCAGCAGTCTTCTAGCTAACTATGGCTACACCTTC.

This clone was counted a single time. This chain links TRBV10-3 with TRBJ1-3; D is ambiguous. Trimming shortened V by 2 bases and J by 0 bases, and 11 bases separated the two germline ends. From germline, CDR1 is ENHRY and CDR2 SYGVKD. The CDR3 length is 16 residues. For the CDR3, the DNA is TGTGCCATCAGTGAGCTCCCTAGCTTCTCTGGAAACACCATATATTTT. Translating it yields CAISELPSFSGNTIYF.

This rearrangement joins TRBV11-2 to TRBJ1-1; D remains unclear. V lost 0 bases and J lost 0, with 8 bases in between. The CDR3 covers 15 residues. CDR1 is SGHAT, CDR2 FQNNGV, per germline. The CDR3 nucleotides read TGTGCCAGCAGCTTAGAGGGCATTATGAACACTGAAGCTTTCTTT. Translated: CASSLEGIMNTEAFF.

CDR3 amino acids: CSAPRADTQYF. CDR3 nucleotide sequence: TGCAGTGCCCCGCGGGCAGATACGCAGTATTTT. The chain combines TRBV20-1 with TRBJ2-3; TRBD2 might be the D (5 bases). Per germline, CDR1 DFQATT and CDR2 SNEGSKA (reference sequence). This CDR3 spans 11 amino acids. V lost 6 bases and J 4 bases, leaving 8 bases between the germline ends.

The chain recombines TRBV6-5 with TRBJ2-1; D remains ambiguous. Germline V CDR1 and CDR2: MNHEY, SVGAGI. Trimming took 0 bases from V and 1 from J, leaving 10 bases between them. The CDR3 spans 16 residues. CDR3 protein: CASSYSADLSYNEQFF. Here the CDR3 DNA reads TGTGCCAGCAGTTACTCCGCCGACTTATCCTACAATGAGCAGTTCTTC.